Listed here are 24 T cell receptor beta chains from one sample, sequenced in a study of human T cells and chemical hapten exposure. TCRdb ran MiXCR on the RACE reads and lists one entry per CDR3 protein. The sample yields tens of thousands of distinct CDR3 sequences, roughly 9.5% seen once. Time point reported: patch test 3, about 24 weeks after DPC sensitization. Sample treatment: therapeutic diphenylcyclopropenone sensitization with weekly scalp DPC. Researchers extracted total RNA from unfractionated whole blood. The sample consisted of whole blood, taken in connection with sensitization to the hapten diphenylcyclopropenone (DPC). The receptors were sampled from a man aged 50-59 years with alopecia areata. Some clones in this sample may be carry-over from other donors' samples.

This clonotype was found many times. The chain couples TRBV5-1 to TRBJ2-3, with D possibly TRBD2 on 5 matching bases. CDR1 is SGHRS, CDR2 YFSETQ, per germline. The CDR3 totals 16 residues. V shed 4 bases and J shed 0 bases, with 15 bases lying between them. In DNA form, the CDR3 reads TGCGCCAGCAGCCCGGCGGGCAGGTCCAGCACAGATACGCAGTATTTT. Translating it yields CASSPAGRSSTDTQYF.

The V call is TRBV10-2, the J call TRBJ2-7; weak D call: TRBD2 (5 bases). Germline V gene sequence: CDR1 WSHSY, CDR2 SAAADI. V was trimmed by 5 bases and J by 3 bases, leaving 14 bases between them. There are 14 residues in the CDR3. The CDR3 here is CASSIDGLIYEQYF. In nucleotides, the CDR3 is TGCGCCAGCAGTATTGACGGACTGATCTACGAGCAGTACTTC.

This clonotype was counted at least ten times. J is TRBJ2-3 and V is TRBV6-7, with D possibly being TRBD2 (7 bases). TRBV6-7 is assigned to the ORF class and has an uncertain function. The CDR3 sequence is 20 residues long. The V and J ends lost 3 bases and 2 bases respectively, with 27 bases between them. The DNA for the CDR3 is TGTGCCAGCAGTTATTCCAGAGCGGGACCGGGGACACCTAACACAGATACGCAGTATTTT. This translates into CASSYSRAGPGTPNTDTQYF.

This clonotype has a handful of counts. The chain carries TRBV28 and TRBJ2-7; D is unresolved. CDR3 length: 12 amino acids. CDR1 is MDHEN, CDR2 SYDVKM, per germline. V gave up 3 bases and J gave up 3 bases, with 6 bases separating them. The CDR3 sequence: CASSFHDYEQYF. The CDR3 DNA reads TGTGCCAGCAGTTTTCACGACTACGAGCAGTACTTC.

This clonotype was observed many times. The CDR3 DNA is TGTGCCAGCAGCCAAGAGGGTGGCGCCACTGGGGCCAACGTCCTGACTTTC. This sequence encodes CASSQEGGATGANVLTF. V usage is TRBV3-1 and J usage is TRBJ2-6; D gene ambiguous. V dropped 0 bases and J dropped 2 bases, with 11 bases sitting between them. The length of the CDR3 is 17 residues. The germline CDR1 and CDR2 sequences are LGHDT and YNNKEL (reference sequence). The full variable domain, with the rest looked up from reference TRBV3-1 and TRBJ2-6, is DTAVSQTPKYLVTQMGNDKSIKCEQNLGHDTMYWYKQDSKKFLKIMFSYNNKELIINETVPNRFSPKSPDKAHLNLHINSLELGDSAVYFCASSQEGGATGANVLTFGAGSRLTVL.

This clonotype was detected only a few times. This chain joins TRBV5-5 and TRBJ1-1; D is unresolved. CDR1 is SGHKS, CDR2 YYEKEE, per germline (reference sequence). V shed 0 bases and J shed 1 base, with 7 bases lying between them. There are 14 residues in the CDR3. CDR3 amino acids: CASSLARSNTEAFF. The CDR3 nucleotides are TGTGCCAGCAGCTTGGCCCGATCGAACACTGAAGCTTTCTTT.

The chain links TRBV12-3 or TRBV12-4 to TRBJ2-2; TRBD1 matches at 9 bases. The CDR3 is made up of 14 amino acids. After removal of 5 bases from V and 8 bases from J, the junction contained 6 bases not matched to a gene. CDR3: CASSPRDRAGELFF. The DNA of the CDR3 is TGTGCCAGCAGTCCCCGGGACAGGGCTGGGGAGCTGTTTTTT.

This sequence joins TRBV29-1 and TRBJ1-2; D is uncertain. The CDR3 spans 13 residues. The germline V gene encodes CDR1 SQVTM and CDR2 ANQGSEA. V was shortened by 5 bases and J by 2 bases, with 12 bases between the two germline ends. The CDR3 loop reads CSVLERGNYGYTF. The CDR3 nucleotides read TGCAGCGTTTTAGAAAGAGGGAACTATGGCTACACCTTC.

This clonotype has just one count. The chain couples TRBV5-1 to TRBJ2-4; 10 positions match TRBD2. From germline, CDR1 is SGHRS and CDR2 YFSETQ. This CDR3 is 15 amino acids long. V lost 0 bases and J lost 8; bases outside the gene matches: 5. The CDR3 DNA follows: TGCGCCAGCAGCTTGGAGTTCAGCGGGAGGGACATTCAGTACTTC. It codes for CASSLEFSGRDIQYF.

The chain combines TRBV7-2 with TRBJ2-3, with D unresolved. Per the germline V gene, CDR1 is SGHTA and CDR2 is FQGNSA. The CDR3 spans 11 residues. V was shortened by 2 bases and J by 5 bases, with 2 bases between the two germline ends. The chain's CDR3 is CASSLKDTQYF. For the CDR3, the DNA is TGTGCCAGCAGCTTAAAAGATACGCAGTATTTT.

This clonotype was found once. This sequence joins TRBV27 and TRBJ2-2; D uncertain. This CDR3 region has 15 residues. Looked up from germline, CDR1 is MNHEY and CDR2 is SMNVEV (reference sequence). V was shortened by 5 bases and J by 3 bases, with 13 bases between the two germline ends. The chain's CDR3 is CASSQSRPDTGELFF. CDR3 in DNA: TGTGCCAGCAGTCAAAGCCGACCGGACACCGGGGAGCTGTTTTTT.

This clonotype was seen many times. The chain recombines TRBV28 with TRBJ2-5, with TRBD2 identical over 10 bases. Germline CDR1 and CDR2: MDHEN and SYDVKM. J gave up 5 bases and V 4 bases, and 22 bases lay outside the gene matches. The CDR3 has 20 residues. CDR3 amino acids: CASSSTINPLLAGMGETQYF. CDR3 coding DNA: TGTGCCAGCAGTTCTACCATAAACCCTCTACTAGCGGGAATGGGGGAGACCCAGTACTTC.

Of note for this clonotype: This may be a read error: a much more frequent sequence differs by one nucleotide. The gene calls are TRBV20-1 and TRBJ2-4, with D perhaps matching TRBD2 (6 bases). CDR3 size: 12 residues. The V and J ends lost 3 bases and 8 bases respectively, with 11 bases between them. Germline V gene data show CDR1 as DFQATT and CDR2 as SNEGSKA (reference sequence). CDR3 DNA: TGCAGTGCTAGGATTAGCGGAGACATTCAGTACTTC. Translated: CSARISGDIQYF.

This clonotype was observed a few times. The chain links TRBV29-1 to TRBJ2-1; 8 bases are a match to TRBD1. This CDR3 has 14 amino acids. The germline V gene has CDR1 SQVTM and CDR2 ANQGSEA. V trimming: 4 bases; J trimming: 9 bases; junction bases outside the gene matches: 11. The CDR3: CSVGAGRGLGEQFF. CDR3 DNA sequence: TGCAGCGTTGGGGCCGGCAGGGGGCTTGGTGAGCAGTTCTTC.

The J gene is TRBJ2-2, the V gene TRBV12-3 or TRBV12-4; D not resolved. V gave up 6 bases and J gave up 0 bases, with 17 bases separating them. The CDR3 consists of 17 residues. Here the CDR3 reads CASSHYPSQANTGELFF. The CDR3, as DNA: TGTGCCAGCAGCCATTACCCCTCCCAGGCGAACACCGGGGAGCTGTTTTTT.

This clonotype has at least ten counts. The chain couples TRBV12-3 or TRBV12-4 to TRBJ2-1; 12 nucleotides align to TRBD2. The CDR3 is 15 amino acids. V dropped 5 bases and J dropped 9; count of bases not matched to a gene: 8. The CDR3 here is CASSPSGRAFGEQFF. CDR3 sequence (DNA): TGTGCCAGCAGTCCTAGCGGGAGGGCCTTCGGTGAGCAGTTCTTC.

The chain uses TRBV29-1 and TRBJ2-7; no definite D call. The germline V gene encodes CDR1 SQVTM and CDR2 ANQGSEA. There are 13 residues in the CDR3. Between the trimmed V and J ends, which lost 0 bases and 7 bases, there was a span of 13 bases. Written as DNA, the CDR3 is TGCAGCGTTGAAGATGTGGGGTACGGGGAGCAGTACTTC. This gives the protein CSVEDVGYGEQYF.

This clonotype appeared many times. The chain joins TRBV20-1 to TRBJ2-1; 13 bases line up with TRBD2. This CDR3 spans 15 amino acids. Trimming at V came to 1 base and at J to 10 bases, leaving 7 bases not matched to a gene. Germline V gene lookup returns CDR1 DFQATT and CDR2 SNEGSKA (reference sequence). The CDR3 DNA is TGCAGTGCTAGAGTAGGACTAGCGGGAGATAGCGAGCAGTTCTTC. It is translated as CSARVGLAGDSEQFF.

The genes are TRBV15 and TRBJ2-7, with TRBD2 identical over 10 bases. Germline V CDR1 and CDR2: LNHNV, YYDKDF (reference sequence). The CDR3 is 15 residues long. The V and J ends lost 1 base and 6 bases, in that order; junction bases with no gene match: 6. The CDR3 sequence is CATSRGLAGVTEQYF. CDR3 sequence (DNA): TGTGCCACCAGCAGAGGGCTAGCGGGAGTTACCGAGCAGTACTTC.

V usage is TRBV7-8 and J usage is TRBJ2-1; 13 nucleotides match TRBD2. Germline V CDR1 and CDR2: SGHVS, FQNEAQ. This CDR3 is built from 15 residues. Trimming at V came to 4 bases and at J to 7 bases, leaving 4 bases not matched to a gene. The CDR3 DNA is TGTGCCAGCAGCTCAGGGACTAGCGGGATAAATGAGCAGTTCTTC. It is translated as CASSSGTSGINEQFF. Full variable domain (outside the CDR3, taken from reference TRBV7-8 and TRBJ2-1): GAGVSQSPRYKVAKRGQDVALRCDPISGHVSLFWYQQALGQGPEFLTYFQNEAQLDKSGLPSDRFFAERPEGSVSTLKIQRTQQEDSAVYLCASSSGTSGINEQFFGPGTRLTVL.

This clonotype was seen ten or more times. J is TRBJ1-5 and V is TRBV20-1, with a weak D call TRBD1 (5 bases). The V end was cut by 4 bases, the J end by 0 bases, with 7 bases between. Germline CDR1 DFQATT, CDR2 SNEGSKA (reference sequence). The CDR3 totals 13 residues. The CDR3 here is CSATGDSNQPQHF. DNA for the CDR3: TGCAGTGCTACGGGGGATAGCAATCAGCCCCAGCATTTT.

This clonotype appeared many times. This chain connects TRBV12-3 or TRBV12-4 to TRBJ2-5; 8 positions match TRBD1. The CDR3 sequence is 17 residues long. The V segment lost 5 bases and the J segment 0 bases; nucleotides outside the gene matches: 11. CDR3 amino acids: CASSPPPGQEYQETQYF. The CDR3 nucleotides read TGTGCCAGCAGTCCCCCGCCGGGACAGGAGTACCAAGAGACCCAGTACTTC.

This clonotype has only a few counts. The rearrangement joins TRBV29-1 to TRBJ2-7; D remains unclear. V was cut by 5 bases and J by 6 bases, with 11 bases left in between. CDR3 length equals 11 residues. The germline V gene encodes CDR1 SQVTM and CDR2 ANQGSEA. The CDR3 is CSVREETEQYF. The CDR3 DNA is TGCAGCGTTAGAGAGGAGACCGAGCAGTACTTC.

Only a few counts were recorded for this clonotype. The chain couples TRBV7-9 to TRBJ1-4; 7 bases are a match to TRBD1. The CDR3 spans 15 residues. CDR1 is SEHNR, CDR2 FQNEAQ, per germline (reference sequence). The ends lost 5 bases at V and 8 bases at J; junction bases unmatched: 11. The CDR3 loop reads CASSLTQGIEEKLFF. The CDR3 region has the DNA TGTGCCAGCAGCCTGACACAGGGGATCGAGGAAAAACTGTTTTTT.